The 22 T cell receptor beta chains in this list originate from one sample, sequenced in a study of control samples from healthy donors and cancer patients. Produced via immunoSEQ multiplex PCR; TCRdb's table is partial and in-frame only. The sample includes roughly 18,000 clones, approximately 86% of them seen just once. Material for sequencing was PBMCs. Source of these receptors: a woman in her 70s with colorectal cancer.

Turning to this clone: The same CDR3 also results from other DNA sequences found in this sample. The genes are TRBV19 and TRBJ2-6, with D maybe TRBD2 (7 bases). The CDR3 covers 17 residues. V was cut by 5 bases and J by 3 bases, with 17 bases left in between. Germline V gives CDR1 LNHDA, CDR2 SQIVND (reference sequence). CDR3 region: CASSRGQGGSGANVLTF. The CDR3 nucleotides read TGTGCCAGTAGTCGGGGGCAGGGAGGGAGTGGGGCCAACGTCCTGACTTTC. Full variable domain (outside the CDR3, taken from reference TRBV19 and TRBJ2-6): DGGITQSPKYLFRKEGQNVTLSCEQNLNHDAMYWYRQDPGQGLRLIYYSQIVNDFQKGDIAEGYSVSREKKESFPLTVTSAQKNPTAFYLCASSRGQGGSGANVLTFGAGSRLTVL.

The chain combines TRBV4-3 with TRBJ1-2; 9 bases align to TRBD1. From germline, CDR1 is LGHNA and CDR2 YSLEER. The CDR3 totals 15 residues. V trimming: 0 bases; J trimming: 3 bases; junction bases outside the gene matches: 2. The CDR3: CASSQDGTGHYGYTF. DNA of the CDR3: TGCGCCAGCAGCCAAGATGGGACAGGGCACTATGGCTACACCTTC.

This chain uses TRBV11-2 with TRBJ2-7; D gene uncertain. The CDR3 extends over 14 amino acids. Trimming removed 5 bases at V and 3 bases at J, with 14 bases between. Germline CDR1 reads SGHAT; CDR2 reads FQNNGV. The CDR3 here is CASSLQSPYYEQYF. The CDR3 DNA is TGTGCCAGCAGCCTTCAAAGCCCCTACTACGAGCAGTACTTC.

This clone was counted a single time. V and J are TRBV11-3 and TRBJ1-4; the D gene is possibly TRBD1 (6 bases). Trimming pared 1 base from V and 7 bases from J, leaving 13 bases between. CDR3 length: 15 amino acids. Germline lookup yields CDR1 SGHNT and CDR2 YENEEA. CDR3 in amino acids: CASSLAGGSGEKLFF. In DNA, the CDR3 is TGTGCCAGCAGCTTAGCTGGGGGCTCGGGTGAAAAACTGTTTTTT.

CDR3 protein: CASSEWGGRGSDTQYF. The DNA of the CDR3 is TGTGCCAGCAGTGAATGGGGAGGCAGGGGATCAGATACGCAGTATTTT. The chain has TRBV25-1 and TRBJ2-3, with D perhaps TRBD1 or TRBD2 (6 bases each). Germline assignment: CDR1 MGHDK and CDR2 SYGVNS. The CDR3 spans 16 residues. With 1 base removed from V and 4 bases from J, the gap between germline ends came to 15 bases.

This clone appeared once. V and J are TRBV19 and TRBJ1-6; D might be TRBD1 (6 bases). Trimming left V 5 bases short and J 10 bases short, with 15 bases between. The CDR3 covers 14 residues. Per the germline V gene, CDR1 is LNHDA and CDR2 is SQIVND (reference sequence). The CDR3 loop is CASSWRADRSPLHF. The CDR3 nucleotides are TGTGCCAGTAGTTGGAGGGCAGACAGGTCACCCCTCCACTTT.

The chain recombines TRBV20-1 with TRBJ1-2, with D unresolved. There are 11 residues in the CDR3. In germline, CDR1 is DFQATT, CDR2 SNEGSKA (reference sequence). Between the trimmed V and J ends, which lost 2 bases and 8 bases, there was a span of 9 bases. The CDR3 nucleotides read TGCAGTGCTAGATTAAGCGACGGCTACACCTTC. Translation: CSARLSDGYTF.

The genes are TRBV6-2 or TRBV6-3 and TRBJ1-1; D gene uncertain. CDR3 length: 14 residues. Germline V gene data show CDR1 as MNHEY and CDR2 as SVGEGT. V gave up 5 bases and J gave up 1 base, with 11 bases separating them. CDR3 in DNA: TGTGCCAGCAGTAAAGGATCTACGAACACTGAAGCTTTCTTT. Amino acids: CASSKGSTNTEAFF.

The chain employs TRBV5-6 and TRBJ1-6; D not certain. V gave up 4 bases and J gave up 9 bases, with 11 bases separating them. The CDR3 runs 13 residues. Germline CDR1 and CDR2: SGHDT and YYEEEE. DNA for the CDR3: TGTGCCAGCAGCCCAGAACCCTCTTCACCCCTCCACTTT. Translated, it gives CASSPEPSSPLHF.

CDR3 sequence (DNA): TGTGCCAGCAGCCAAGGGGGACAGGGCGCTGAAGCTTTCTTT. Translated: CASSQGGQGAEAFF. The chain carries TRBV3-1 (or the pseudogene TRBV3-2) and TRBJ1-1; 9 positions match TRBD1. V was clipped by 1 base and J by 6 bases; unmatched bases: 3. Germline V gene data show CDR1 as LGHDT and CDR2 as YNNKEL (reference sequence). The CDR3 is 14 amino acids.

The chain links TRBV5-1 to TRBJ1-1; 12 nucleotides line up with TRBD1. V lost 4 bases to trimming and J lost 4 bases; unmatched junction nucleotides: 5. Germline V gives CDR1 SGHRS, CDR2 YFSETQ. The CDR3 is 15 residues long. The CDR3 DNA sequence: TGCGCCAGCAGCCAGGGACAGGGGGCTGTCACTGAAGCTTTCTTT. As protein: CASSQGQGAVTEAFF. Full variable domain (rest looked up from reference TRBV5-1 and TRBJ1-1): KAGVTQTPRYLIKTRGQQVTLSCSPISGHRSVSWYQQTPGQGLQFLFEYFSETQRNKGNFPGRFSGRQFSNSRSEMNVSTLELGDSALYLCASSQGQGAVTEAFFGQGTRLTVV.

CDR3 in amino acids: CSASRQGATYEQYF. The CDR3 DNA follows: TGCAGTGCTAGTCGACAGGGGGCCACCTACGAGCAGTACTTC. The chain is built from TRBV20-1 and TRBJ2-7, with 10 bases aligning to TRBD1. This CDR3 contains 14 residues. Trimming took 3 bases from V and 2 from J; bases not matched to a gene: 4. Germline V gene lookup returns CDR1 DFQATT and CDR2 SNEGSKA (reference sequence).

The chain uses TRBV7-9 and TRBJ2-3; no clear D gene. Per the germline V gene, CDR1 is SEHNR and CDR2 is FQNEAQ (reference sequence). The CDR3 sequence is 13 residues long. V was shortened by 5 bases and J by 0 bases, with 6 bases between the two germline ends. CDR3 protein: CASSLPSTDTQYF. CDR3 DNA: TGTGCCAGCAGCCTCCCTAGCACAGATACGCAGTATTTT.

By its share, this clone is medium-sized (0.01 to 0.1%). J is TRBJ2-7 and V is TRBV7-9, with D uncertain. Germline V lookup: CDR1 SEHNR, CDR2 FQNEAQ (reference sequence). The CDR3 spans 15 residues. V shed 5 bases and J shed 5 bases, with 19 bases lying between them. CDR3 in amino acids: CASSPFPSIHNEQYF. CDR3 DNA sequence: TGTGCCAGCAGCCCTTTTCCGTCTATTCACAACGAGCAGTACTTC. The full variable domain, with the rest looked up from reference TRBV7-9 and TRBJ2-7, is DTGVSQNPRHKITKRGQNVTFRCDPISEHNRLYWYRQTLGQGPEFLTYFQNEAQLEKSRLLSDRFSAERPKGSFSTLEIQRTEQGDSAMYLCASSPFPSIHNEQYFGPGTRLTVT.

The CDR3 loop is CASLVGPGEAFF. DNA for the CDR3: TGTGCCAGTCTGGTTGGTCCTGGTGAAGCTTTCTTT. The V gene is TRBV2, the J gene TRBJ1-1, with no clear D. Germline V gene lookup returns CDR1 SNHLY and CDR2 FYNNEI. This CDR3 has 12 amino acids. Trimming left V 9 bases short and J 7 bases short, with 15 bases between.

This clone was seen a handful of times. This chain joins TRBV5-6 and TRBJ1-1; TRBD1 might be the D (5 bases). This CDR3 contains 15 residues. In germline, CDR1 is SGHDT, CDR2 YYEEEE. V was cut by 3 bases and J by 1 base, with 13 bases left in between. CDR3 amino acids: CASSSKGTANTEAFF. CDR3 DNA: TGTGCCAGCAGCTCAAAAGGGACGGCGAACACTGAAGCTTTCTTT.

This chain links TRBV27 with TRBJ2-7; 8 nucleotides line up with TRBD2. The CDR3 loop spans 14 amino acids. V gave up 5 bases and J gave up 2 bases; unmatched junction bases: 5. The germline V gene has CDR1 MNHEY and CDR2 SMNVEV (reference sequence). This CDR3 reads CASSLREGAYEQYF. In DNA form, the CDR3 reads TGTGCCAGCAGTCTTCGGGAGGGGGCCTACGAGCAGTACTTC.

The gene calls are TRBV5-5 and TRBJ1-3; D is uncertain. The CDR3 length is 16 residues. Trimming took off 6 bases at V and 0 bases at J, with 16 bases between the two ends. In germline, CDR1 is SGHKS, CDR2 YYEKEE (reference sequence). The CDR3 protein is CASTRTPLSSGNTIYF. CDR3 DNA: TGTGCCAGCACAAGGACCCCGCTAAGCTCTGGAAACACCATATATTTT.

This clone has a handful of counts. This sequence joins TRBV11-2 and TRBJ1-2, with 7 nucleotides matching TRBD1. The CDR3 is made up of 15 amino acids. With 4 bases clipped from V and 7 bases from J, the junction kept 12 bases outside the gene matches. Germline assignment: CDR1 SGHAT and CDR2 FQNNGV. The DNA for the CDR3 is TGTGCCAGCAGCTGGGGACAGCGTCTCCCGTCTGGCTACACCTTC. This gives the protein CASSWGQRLPSGYTF.

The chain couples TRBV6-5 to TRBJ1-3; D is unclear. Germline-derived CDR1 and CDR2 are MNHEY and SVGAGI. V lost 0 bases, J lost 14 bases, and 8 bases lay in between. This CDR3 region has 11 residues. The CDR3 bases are TGTGCCAGCAGTTACTCGAGTCTAGTATATTTT. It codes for CASSYSSLVYF.

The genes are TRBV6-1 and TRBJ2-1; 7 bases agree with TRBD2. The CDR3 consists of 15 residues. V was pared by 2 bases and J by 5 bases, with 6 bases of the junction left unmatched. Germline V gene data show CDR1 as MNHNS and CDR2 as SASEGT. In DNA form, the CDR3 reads TGTGCCAGCAGTGAATTTGGGGACTACAACAATGAGCAGTTCTTC. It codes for CASSEFGDYNNEQFF.

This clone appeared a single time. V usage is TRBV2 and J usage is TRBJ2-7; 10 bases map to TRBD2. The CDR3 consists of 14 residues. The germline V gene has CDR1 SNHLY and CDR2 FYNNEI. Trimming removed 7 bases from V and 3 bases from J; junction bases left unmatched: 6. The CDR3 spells CASTISSGGYEQYF. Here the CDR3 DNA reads TGTGCCAGCACCATATCTAGCGGGGGCTACGAGCAGTACTTC.